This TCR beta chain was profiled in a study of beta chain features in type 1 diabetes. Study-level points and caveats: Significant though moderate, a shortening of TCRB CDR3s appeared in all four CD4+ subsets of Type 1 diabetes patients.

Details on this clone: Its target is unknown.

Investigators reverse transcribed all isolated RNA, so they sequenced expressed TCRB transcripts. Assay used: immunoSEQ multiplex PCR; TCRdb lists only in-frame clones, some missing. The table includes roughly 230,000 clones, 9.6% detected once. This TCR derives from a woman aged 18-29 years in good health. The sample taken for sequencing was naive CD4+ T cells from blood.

The DNA for the CDR3 is TGTGCCAGCAGTTACGGTGGCGGGGGCTCAGATACGCAGTATTTT. The encoded protein is CASSYGGGGSDTQYF. The chain recombines TRBV6-6 with TRBJ2-3, with TRBD2 as a possible D gene (7 bases). Trimming stripped 2 bases from V and 4 bases from J, with 13 bases between. The CDR3 is made up of 15 amino acids. Germline assignment: CDR1 MNHNY and CDR2 SVGAGI (reference sequence).